This TCR beta chain was captured in a study of OX40 agonist ivuxolimab in advanced cancers. Worth noting for this clone: The antigen is unknown.

People who had autoimmune disease history or systemic immunosuppression were excluded. The CDR3 consists of 11 residues. Trimming removed 5 bases at V and 6 bases at J, with 11 bases between. CDR1 is SQVTM, CDR2 ANQGSEA, per germline. The table came from immunoSEQ multiplex PCR; TCRdb's copy has only in-frame clones and leaves some out. The sample holds 20,000 to 30,000 clones; roughly 91% are singletons and the top ten take around 49%. Study observations and caveats: Among patients with partial responses at 0.1-3.0 mg/kg, clonal expansion was among the lowest. It was not determined which antigens were specifically recognized by the peripheral T cells that had undergone clonal expansion.

The source material was CD4+ or CD8+ T cells sorted from blood, sampled in a trial of the OX40 agonist ivuxolimab. The sequence was collected from an adult with an advanced solid tumor such as melanoma, head and neck, liver or kidney cancer. The rearrangement links TRBV29-1 to TRBJ2-7; D call uncertain. Written as DNA, the CDR3 is TGCAGCGTTCAACGAGGTGCCGAGCAGTACTTC. It codes for CSVQRGAEQYF.